These 8 T cell receptor beta chains originate from one sample sequenced in a study of human T cells and chemical hapten exposure. MiXCR, applied by TCRdb to the RACE reads, yields one record per CDR3 protein. This table holds 90,000 to 120,000 distinct CDR3 sequences, about 11% found once. Regarding time point: patch test 1, 2 weeks after DPC sensitization. As to treatment: therapeutic diphenylcyclopropenone sensitization with weekly scalp DPC. This specimen was whole blood, taken in connection with sensitization to the hapten diphenylcyclopropenone (DPC). These receptors were taken from a woman aged 40 to 49 with alopecia areata. Some clones in this sample may be carry-over from other donors' samples.

This clonotype appeared a few times. The chain carries TRBV7-9 and TRBJ2-2; 8 bases are shared with TRBD1. The germline CDR1 and CDR2 sequences are SEHNR and FQNEAQ (reference sequence). V gave up 5 bases and J gave up 6 bases; unmatched junction bases: 8. CDR3 size: 15 residues. CDR3: CASSDGQGGAGELFF. The CDR3 bases are TGTGCCAGCAGCGATGGACAGGGAGGTGCCGGGGAGCTGTTTTTT. Complete variable domain (other parts from reference TRBV7-9 and TRBJ2-2): DTGVSQNPRHKITKRGQNVTFRCDPISEHNRLYWYRQTLGQGPEFLTYFQNEAQLEKSRLLSDRFSAERPKGSFSTLEIQRTEQGDSAMYLCASSDGQGGAGELFFGEGSRLTVL.

This clonotype was seen ten or more times. This chain links TRBV10-3 with TRBJ2-1; 10 positions match TRBD1. This CDR3 region has 14 residues. J was trimmed by 6 bases and V by 3 bases; bases with no gene match: 2. Germline V gives CDR1 ENHRY, CDR2 SYGVKD. The CDR3 nucleotides read TGTGCCATCAGTGATGGGACAGGGGTCAATGAGCAGTTCTTC. Protein sequence: CAISDGTGVNEQFF.

This clonotype was seen a few times. The V call is TRBV6-1, the J call TRBJ2-3, with TRBD1 matching over 11 bases. This CDR3 spans 13 amino acids. Germline V lookup: CDR1 MNHNS, CDR2 SASEGT. V lost 8 bases to trimming and J lost 6 bases; unmatched junction nucleotides: 4. CDR3 region: CASSGQGVDTQYF. CDR3 coding DNA: TGTGCCAGCTCGGGACAGGGGGTGGATACGCAGTATTTT.

This clonotype was seen ten or more times. The chain carries TRBV14 and TRBJ1-1, with unresolved D. The CDR3 contains 14 residues. The V end lost 4 bases, the J end lost 7 bases, and 16 bases lay between the germline ends. Germline lookup yields CDR1 SGHDN and CDR2 FVKESK. The CDR3 loop reads CASSRRNGEFEAFF. The CDR3, as DNA: TGTGCCAGCAGCCGGAGGAACGGCGAATTTGAAGCTTTCTTT.

V and J are TRBV29-1 and TRBJ1-5, with D tentatively TRBD1 (6 bases). V gave up 4 bases and J gave up 9 bases, with 16 bases separating them. Germline values: CDR1 SQVTM, CDR2 ANQGSEA. The CDR3 has 13 amino acids. The CDR3 spells CSVGAGVGAPQHF. The CDR3 DNA reads TGCAGCGTTGGGGCAGGGGTAGGAGCGCCCCAGCATTTT.

This chain connects TRBV9 to TRBJ2-1; D call uncertain. The CDR3 is made up of 11 amino acids. Trimming took 3 bases from V and 10 from J, leaving 8 bases between them. Germline CDR1 is SGDLS and CDR2 is YYNGEE. CDR3 sequence (DNA): TGTGCCAGCAGCGCCCCCGGGGAGCAGTTCTTC. This translates into CASSAPGEQFF.

At least ten counts were recorded for this clonotype. The genes are TRBV6-5 and TRBJ2-2; D is undetermined. The CDR3 consists of 14 residues. V dropped 4 bases and J dropped 1 base, with 7 bases sitting between them. The germline CDR1 and CDR2 sequences are MNHEY and SVGAGI. CDR3 in DNA: TGTGCCAGCAGTTCCCACATGAACACCGGGGAGCTGTTTTTT. Residues: CASSSHMNTGELFF.

The chain joins TRBV27 to TRBJ1-1; D is uncertain. V gave up 6 bases and J gave up 4 bases, with 9 bases separating them. The length of the CDR3 is 12 residues. The germline gives CDR1 MNHEY, CDR2 SMNVEV (reference sequence). Here the CDR3 reads CASRWGTTEAFF. CDR3 nucleotides: TGTGCCAGCAGATGGGGTACCACTGAAGCTTTCTTT.